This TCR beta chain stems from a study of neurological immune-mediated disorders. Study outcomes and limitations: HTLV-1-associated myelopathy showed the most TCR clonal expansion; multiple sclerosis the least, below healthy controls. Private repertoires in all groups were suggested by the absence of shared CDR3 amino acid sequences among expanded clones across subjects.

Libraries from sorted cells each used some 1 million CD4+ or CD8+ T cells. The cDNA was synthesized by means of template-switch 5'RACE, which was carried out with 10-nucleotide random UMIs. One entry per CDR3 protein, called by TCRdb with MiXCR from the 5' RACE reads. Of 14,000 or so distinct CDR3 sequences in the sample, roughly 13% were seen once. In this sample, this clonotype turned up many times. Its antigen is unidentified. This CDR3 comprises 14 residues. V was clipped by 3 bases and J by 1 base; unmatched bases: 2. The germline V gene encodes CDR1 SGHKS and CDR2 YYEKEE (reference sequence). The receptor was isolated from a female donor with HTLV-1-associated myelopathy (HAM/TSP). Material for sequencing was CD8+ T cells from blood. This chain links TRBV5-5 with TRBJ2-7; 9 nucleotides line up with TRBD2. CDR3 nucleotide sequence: TGTGCCAGCAGCTGGGCGGGAGGGTCCTACGAGCAGTACTTC. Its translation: CASSWAGGSYEQYF.